The 32 T cell receptor beta chains in this list originate from one sample, sequenced in a study of blood T cells in healthy people across ages. Using a J-beta primer mix together with a sample-barcoded 5' primer, a second PCR was run for roughly 6 to 11 cycles. TCRdb reprocessed the 5' RACE reads via MiXCR and lists one record per CDR3 protein. Of 800,000 to 950,000 distinct CDR3 sequences listed, roughly 35% are singletons. Sequencing input: blood. These receptors were taken from a man between 18 and 35 years old in good health.

The table lists this clonotype with a few counts. The rearrangement joins TRBV20-1 to TRBJ1-1; D perhaps matches TRBD1 (5 bases). V was clipped by 3 bases and J by 2 bases, with 10 bases between them. Per germline, CDR1 DFQATT and CDR2 SNEGSKA (reference sequence). This CDR3 region has 13 residues. CDR3 nucleotide sequence: TGCAGTGCTAGCGGCAGGGCAAACACTGAAGCTTTCTTT. It is translated as CSASGRANTEAFF.

As to this clonotype: This may arise from a read error, as a much more abundant clone is one base away. The rearrangement joins TRBV7-2 to TRBJ2-6, with D unresolved. Germline values: CDR1 SGHTA, CDR2 FQGNSA. The CDR3 runs 15 residues. This CDR3 is CVSSLWYTGANVLTF. The CDR3 DNA sequence: TGTGTCAGCAGCCTCTGGTATACCGGGGCCAACGTCCTGACTTTC.

The chain combines TRBV12-3 or TRBV12-4 with TRBJ2-2, with 14 bases identical to TRBD2. The CDR3 is 14 amino acids. With V trimmed by 11 bases and J by 5 bases, 4 bases remained unmatched. The DNA of the CDR3 is TGTGCCGGAGGGACTAGCGGGGGTACCGGGGAGCTGTTTTTT. This gives the protein CAGGTSGGTGELFF.

This clonotype has only a few counts. The CDR3 is CASSLSQTYNEQYF. The CDR3 nucleotides are TGTGCCAGCAGCCTTAGCCAGACCTACAATGAGCAGTACTTC. The chain recombines TRBV7-2 with TRBJ2-4, with D hard to call. Looked up from germline, CDR1 is SGHTA and CDR2 is FQGNSA. The CDR3 totals 14 residues. V shed 5 bases and J shed 13 bases, with 21 bases lying between them.

The table lists this clonotype with a few counts. This chain connects TRBV4-1 to TRBJ1-6; no clear D gene. V lost 4 bases, J lost 8 bases, and 27 bases lay in between. Germline V gene sequence: CDR1 MGHRA, CDR2 YSYEKL. This CDR3 region has 19 residues. The CDR3 nucleotides are TGCGCCAGCAGCCCAGAGAAAGTTTTGGTTGATGGTGGTGATTCACCCCTCCACTTT. It specifies CASSPEKVLVDGGDSPLHF.

About this clonotype itself: Being one base from a much bigger clone, this may be a read error. The CDR3 sequence: CSVDQYNEQFF. Here the CDR3 DNA reads TGCAGCGTTGACCAGTACAATGAGCAGTTCTTC. The chain links TRBV29-1 to TRBJ2-1; D is unresolved. This CDR3 has 11 amino acids. Germline CDR1 is SQVTM and CDR2 is ANQGSEA. V shed 3 bases and J shed 4 bases, with 4 bases lying between them.

The chain carries TRBV11-2 and TRBJ2-1; 9 bases are shared with TRBD2. Germline CDR1 reads SGHAT; CDR2 reads FQNNGV. J lost 8 bases, V lost 4 bases, and 3 bases had no gene match. The CDR3 contains 13 residues. The CDR3 nucleotides read TGTGCCAGCAGCTGGACTAGCGTATATGAGCAGTTCTTC. Translated, it gives CASSWTSVYEQFF. Full variable domain (rest looked up from reference TRBV11-2 and TRBJ2-1): EAGVAQSPRYKIIEKRQSVAFWCNPISGHATLYWYQQILGQGPKLLIQFQNNGVVDDSQLPKDRFSAERLKGVDSTLKIQPAKLEDSAVYLCASSWTSVYEQFFGPGTRLTVL.

This sequence joins TRBV6-5 and TRBJ2-3; D is uncertain. The germline gives CDR1 MNHEY, CDR2 SVGAGI. This CDR3 is 12 amino acids long. Trimming left V 10 bases short and J 0 bases short, with 8 bases between. Here the CDR3 reads CATRSSTDTQYF. The CDR3, as DNA: TGTGCCACCCGGTCTAGCACAGATACGCAGTATTTT.

This clonotype was observed at least ten times. CDR3 DNA sequence: TGTGCCAGCAGTCGACTATCCCCTAACTTGTGGTATGGCTACACCTTC. It yields the protein CASSRLSPNLWYGYTF. The chain employs TRBV27 and TRBJ1-2; D unresolved. The CDR3 covers 16 residues. V lost 5 bases to trimming and J lost 5 bases, with 21 bases between them. Germline values: CDR1 MNHEY, CDR2 SMNVEV (reference sequence).

This clonotype was detected only a few times. One junction end does not reproduce the germline sequence, and a read error may be involved. The chain carries TRBV2 and TRBJ2-1; 8 bases are shared with TRBD2. The CDR3 has 16 residues. CDR1 and CDR2 (germline): SNHLY, FYNNEI. The CDR3 region is CASNQVAGPSYNEQFF. In nucleotides, the CDR3 is TGCGCCAGCAACCAGGTAGCGGGGCCCTCCTACAATGAGCAGTTCTTC.

This clonotype was found a few times. V is TRBV15 and J is TRBJ1-5; unclear D gene. Germline CDR1 and CDR2: LNHNV and YYDKDF (reference sequence). Trimming pared 11 bases from V and 1 base from J, leaving 15 bases between. The CDR3 runs to 14 residues. Here the CDR3 DNA reads TGTGCCCCAGACCAGGTCTCGAGCAATCAGCCCCAGCATTTT. The encoded protein is CAPDQVSSNQPQHF. The entire variable domain, with the rest obtained from reference TRBV15 and TRBJ1-5, is as follows: DAMVIQNPRYQVTQFGKPVTLSCSQTLNHNVMYWYQQKSSQAPKLLFHYYDKDFNNEADTPDNFQSRRPNTSFCFLDIRSPGLGDTAMYLCAPDQVSSNQPQHFGDGTRLSIL.

In its sample, this clonotype was seen a few times. The rearrangement uses TRBV14 and TRBJ2-7; D gene unclear. CDR3 size: 15 residues. Trimming cost V 3 bases and J 0 bases, with 12 bases left between them. Germline lookup yields CDR1 SGHDN and CDR2 FVKESK. The CDR3 bases are TGTGCCAGCAGCCACCCAACGGCTTACTCCTACGAGCAGTACTTC. Its translation is CASSHPTAYSYEQYF.

The genes are TRBV6-4 and TRBJ2-5; 9 bases fit TRBD1. Germline-derived CDR1 and CDR2 are MRHNA and SNTAGT. The CDR3 totals 14 residues. The CDR3 here is CAKGGTGNTWEQYF. DNA of the CDR3: TGTGCTAAGGGTGGGACAGGGAATACGTGGGAGCAGTACTTC.

On this clonotype: This may stem from a read error, because a much larger clone lies one nucleotide away. V and J are TRBV12-3 or TRBV12-4 and TRBJ2-5; possibly TRBD2 for D (6 bases). CDR3 size: 13 residues. The CDR3 spells CASTRGRKDTQYF. DNA of the CDR3: TGTGCCAGCACCCGGGGGAGAAAAGATACCCAGTACTTC.

The V and J genes are TRBV29-1 and TRBJ2-3, with a weak D call TRBD1 (6 bases). There are 13 residues in the CDR3. With 4 bases removed from V and 4 bases from J, the gap between germline ends came to 12 bases. In germline, CDR1 is SQVTM, CDR2 ANQGSEA. This chain's CDR3 is CSVGGHSADTQYF. The DNA of the CDR3 is TGCAGCGTTGGGGGACATTCGGCAGATACGCAGTATTTT.

The chain uses TRBV28 and TRBJ2-2, with D uncertain. The length of the CDR3 is 13 residues. Germline-derived CDR1 and CDR2 are MDHEN and SYDVKM. Trimming pared 3 bases from V and 6 bases from J, leaving 8 bases between. CDR3 DNA sequence: TGTGCCAGCAGTTTGGGGTTCCCCGGGGAGCTGTTTTTT. Protein sequence: CASSLGFPGELFF. The full variable domain, rest sourced from reference TRBV28 and TRBJ2-2, is DVKVTQSSRYLVKRTGEKVFLECVQDMDHENMFWYRQDPGLGLRLIYFSYDVKMKEKGDIPEGYSVSREKKERFSLILESASTNQTSMYLCASSLGFPGELFFGEGSRLTVL.

The V call is TRBV7-2, the J call TRBJ2-7; 9 bases agree with TRBD2. Looked up from germline, CDR1 is SGHTA and CDR2 is FQGNSA. The length of the CDR3 is 15 residues. J was trimmed by 7 bases and V by 5 bases; bases with no gene match: 12. As DNA, the CDR3 is TGTGCCAGCAGCCCTAGCGGGGAGTCCTACAATGAGCAGTACTTC. Its translation: CASSPSGESYNEQYF.

The rearrangement joins TRBV5-1 to TRBJ2-3, with D uncertain. Germline V gene sequence: CDR1 SGHRS, CDR2 YFSETQ. V was shortened by 4 bases and J by 5 bases, with 14 bases between the two germline ends. This CDR3 is built from 14 residues. This CDR3 reads CASSVNGLRDTQYF. Here the CDR3 DNA reads TGCGCCAGCAGCGTGAATGGGTTACGAGATACGCAGTATTTT.

The genes are TRBV25-1 and TRBJ1-4; D might be TRBD1 (5 bases). Germline lookup yields CDR1 MGHDK and CDR2 SYGVNS. The CDR3 has 12 amino acids. Between the trimmed V and J ends, which lost 7 bases and 8 bases, there was a span of 11 bases. This CDR3 reads CASMGVWEKLFF. The CDR3 region has the DNA TGTGCCAGCATGGGGGTGTGGGAAAAACTGTTTTTT.

This clonotype was detected a few times. V usage is TRBV14 and J usage is TRBJ2-3; TRBD1 agrees at 7 bases. Germline CDR1 SGHDN, CDR2 FVKESK. There are 16 residues in the CDR3. V lost 4 bases and J lost 6; bases outside the gene matches: 13. The CDR3 DNA sequence: TGTGCCAGCAGCCGGAAAAACAGGGAGACAGGGGATACGCAGTATTTT. Amino acids: CASSRKNRETGDTQYF.

V gene TRBV20-1 combines with J gene TRBJ2-5; the D gene is possibly TRBD2 (7 bases). Trimming removed 3 bases at V and 11 bases at J, with 25 bases between. This CDR3 spans 15 amino acids. Germline CDR1 and CDR2: DFQATT and SNEGSKA (reference sequence). CDR3 sequence: CSASPGGGSGNEQYF. CDR3 nucleotide sequence: TGCAGTGCTAGCCCTGGGGGGGGCTCGGGCAATGAGCAGTACTTC.

This clonotype has only a few counts. J is TRBJ1-2 and V is TRBV28, with D hard to call. CDR1 and CDR2 (germline): MDHEN, SYDVKM. V was trimmed by 5 bases and J by 10 bases, leaving 17 bases between them. The CDR3 runs 13 residues. The CDR3 DNA reads TGTGCCAGCAGTCAACCCGACCCGAGGATCTACACCTTC. This codes for CASSQPDPRIYTF.

This chain joins TRBV2 and TRBJ2-2; TRBD2 is a possible D gene (6 bases). The germline gives CDR1 SNHLY, CDR2 FYNNEI. Trimming took off 4 bases at V and 7 bases at J, with 10 bases between the two ends. This CDR3 region has 13 residues. The CDR3, as DNA: TGTGCCAGCAGTGGGGACTTGGGCGGGGAGCTGTTTTTT. Residues: CASSGDLGGELFF.

The chain uses TRBV7-2 and TRBJ2-1; 9 positions match TRBD1. The DNA end is more similar to TRBJ2-7, so the J call may be wrong. CDR1 and CDR2 from the germline V gene are SGHTA and FQGNSA. The CDR3 contains 15 residues. Written as DNA, the CDR3 is TGTGCCAGCAACTTGGACAGGGGCTCATACAATGAGCAGTACTTC. The encoded protein is CASNLDRGSYNEQYF.

Comment on this clonotype: A much larger clone differs from this one at a single base, so this may be a read error. This rearrangement joins TRBV13 to TRBJ2-3; D perhaps matches TRBD1 (5 bases). CDR1 PRHDT and CDR2 FYEKMQ come from the germline V gene (reference sequence). CDR3 length: 16 amino acids. The CDR3 loop is CASSPFPNPYTGTQYF. The CDR3 nucleotides read TGTGCCAGCAGCCCCTTCCCTAACCCTTACACAGGTACGCAGTATTTT.

The rearrangement joins TRBV20-1 to TRBJ2-3; 9 bases fit TRBD2. The CDR3 totals 15 residues. V trimming: 3 bases; J trimming: 2 bases; junction bases outside the gene matches: 6. Germline values: CDR1 DFQATT, CDR2 SNEGSKA (reference sequence). Here the CDR3 reads CSASRTSGYTDTQYF. DNA for the CDR3: TGCAGTGCTAGTAGAACTAGCGGGTACACAGATACGCAGTATTTT.

This clonotype was picked up a small number of times. This chain connects TRBV24-1 to TRBJ2-3; D possibly uses TRBD1 or TRBD2 (5 bases each). The germline CDR1 and CDR2 sequences are KGHDR and SFDVKD. This CDR3 has 15 residues. V was pared by 5 bases and J by 2 bases, with 13 bases between. CDR3 nucleotide sequence: TGTGCCACCAGTGGCAGGGACCGCGACACAGATACGCAGTATTTT. Residues: CATSGRDRDTDTQYF.

This clonotype has a handful of counts. V is TRBV3-1 and J is TRBJ2-7, with D perhaps TRBD1 (5 bases). The CDR3 length is 15 residues. Trimming removed 0 bases from V and 1 base from J, with 10 bases in between. From germline, CDR1 is LGHDT and CDR2 YNNKEL (reference sequence). The DNA of the CDR3 is TGTGCCAGCAGCCAAGATCGCAGGGTATCCTACGAGCAGTACTTC. Its translation is CASSQDRRVSYEQYF.

CDR3 sequence (DNA): TGTGCCAGCAGCCAAGGTGGGACGGTATCCACCACTGAAGCTTTCTTT. The encoded protein is CASSQGGTVSTTEAFF. The chain is built from TRBV3-1 and TRBJ1-1; tentative D call: TRBD1 (5 bases). The CDR3 is 16 amino acids. Per germline, CDR1 LGHDT and CDR2 YNNKEL (reference sequence). The V end was cut by 1 base, the J end by 4 bases, with 16 bases between.

The chain couples TRBV20-1 to TRBJ2-1; D is possibly TRBD2 (7 bases). Germline CDR1 is DFQATT and CDR2 is SNEGSKA (reference sequence). V was shortened by 3 bases and J by 12 bases, with 24 bases between the two germline ends. The CDR3 is made up of 15 amino acids. This CDR3 is CSASRGGRGRLGQFF. The CDR3 coding sequence is TGCAGTGCTAGCCGCGGGGGAAGGGGGAGGCTTGGGCAGTTCTTC.

The chain recombines TRBV20-1 with TRBJ2-5; D possibly corresponds to TRBD2 (5 bases). Looked up from germline, CDR1 is DFQATT and CDR2 is SNEGSKA (reference sequence). With 6 bases removed from V and 5 bases from J, the gap between germline ends came to 10 bases. CDR3 size: 11 residues. CDR3 sequence reads: CSAQRSETQYF. The DNA for the CDR3 is TGCAGTGCCCAGCGGTCCGAGACCCAGTACTTC.

The table lists this clonotype with many counts. This chain joins TRBV20-1 and TRBJ2-3, with D maybe TRBD1 (6 bases). Trimming removed 1 base from V and 3 bases from J, with 11 bases in between. This CDR3 is built from 14 residues. Germline V gene sequence: CDR1 DFQATT, CDR2 SNEGSKA (reference sequence). CDR3 sequence: CSARVTGQTDTQYF. The CDR3 DNA is TGCAGTGCTAGAGTGACAGGTCAGACAGATACGCAGTATTTT.